The 25 T cell receptor beta chains reported below all come from one sample, sequenced in a study of shared clonotypes between healthy human individuals. Sequencing was performed with immunoSEQ multiplex PCR; in TCRdb, only in-frame clones are kept and a portion is missing. The table records about 1 million clones, about 80% of them present only once. The sample was memory CD4+ T cells sorted from blood. Subset denoted: CD45RA-negative fraction. The receptors come from a man aged 18 to 30 in good health.

The V and J genes are TRBV28 and TRBJ1-5; possibly TRBD1 for D (5 bases). The CDR3 sequence is 14 residues long. Germline V lookup: CDR1 MDHEN, CDR2 SYDVKM. Trimming left V 3 bases short and J 3 bases short, with 9 bases between. CDR3 in amino acids: CASSFWGDNQPQHF. The CDR3 coding sequence is TGTGCCAGCAGTTTCTGGGGGGACAATCAGCCCCAGCATTTT.

This rearrangement joins TRBV15 to TRBJ2-4, with unresolved D. The germline V and J ends were trimmed by 0 bases and 7 bases, with 4 bases remaining between them. Germline V gives CDR1 LNHNV, CDR2 YYDKDF (reference sequence). This CDR3 is 12 amino acids long. The CDR3: CATSRDRNIQYF. The DNA of the CDR3 is TGTGCCACCAGCAGAGACCGGAACATTCAGTACTTC.

CDR3 sequence reads: CATSRTTGNQPQHF. CDR3 in DNA: TGTGCCACCAGCAGAACCACAGGCAATCAGCCCCAGCATTTT. The chain has TRBV15 and TRBJ1-5; no reliable D call. Trimming shortened V by 2 bases and J by 2 bases, and 7 bases separated the two germline ends. The CDR3 has 14 residues. The germline V gene has CDR1 LNHNV and CDR2 YYDKDF (reference sequence).

The rearrangement joins TRBV7-9 to TRBJ2-7, with a tentative D call TRBD1 (6 bases). This CDR3 has 14 amino acids. CDR1 and CDR2 (germline): SEHNR, FQNEAQ (reference sequence). V lost 4 bases, J lost 3 bases, and 13 bases lay in between. CDR3 sequence reads: CASSWGKGDYEQYF. The CDR3 nucleotides read TGTGCCAGCAGCTGGGGGAAGGGGGACTACGAGCAGTACTTC.

The chain carries TRBV5-5 and TRBJ2-5; 10 positions agree with TRBD2. V lost 4 bases and J lost 2; bases outside the gene matches: 8. Germline CDR1 and CDR2: SGHKS and YYEKEE (reference sequence). The CDR3 extends over 16 amino acids. CDR3 in amino acids: CASSPAAGGRQETQYF. As DNA, the CDR3 is TGTGCCAGCAGCCCCGCAGCGGGAGGGCGGCAAGAGACCCAGTACTTC.

This chain connects TRBV11-3 to TRBJ1-2; 7 bases map to TRBD1. The germline gives CDR1 SGHNT, CDR2 YENEEA. The CDR3 has 14 amino acids. The ends lost 5 bases at V and 8 bases at J; junction bases unmatched: 11. Written as DNA, the CDR3 is TGTGCCAGCAGCCTATTCGACAGGGCGGGCGGCTACACCTTC. This gives the protein CASSLFDRAGGYTF.

The rearrangement links TRBV25-1 to TRBJ1-6, with TRBD1 identical over 10 bases. There are 13 residues in the CDR3. The germline gives CDR1 MGHDK, CDR2 SYGVNS. V was pared by 6 bases and J by 12 bases, with 5 bases of the junction left unmatched. The CDR3 coding sequence is TGTGCCAGCAGGGGGACAGGGGAAGGACCCCTCCACTTT. This translates into CASRGTGEGPLHF.

This sequence joins TRBV15 and TRBJ2-1; TRBD1 agrees at 8 bases. CDR3 length: 16 amino acids. V trimming: 6 bases; J trimming: 5 bases; junction bases outside the gene matches: 12. Germline V lookup: CDR1 LNHNV, CDR2 YYDKDF (reference sequence). The CDR3 protein is CATRNLGQGRDNEQFF. The CDR3, as DNA: TGTGCCACCAGGAATCTCGGACAGGGAAGAGACAATGAGCAGTTCTTC.

The chain couples TRBV5-1 to TRBJ2-1, with TRBD2 identical over 8 bases. CDR1 is SGHRS, CDR2 YFSETQ, per germline. There are 16 residues in the CDR3. The V segment lost 2 bases and the J segment 4 bases; nucleotides outside the gene matches: 8. CDR3 amino acids: CASSFGQRGTYNEQFF. In nucleotides, the CDR3 is TGCGCCAGCAGCTTTGGCCAGCGGGGGACGTACAATGAGCAGTTCTTC.

This rearrangement joins TRBV27 to TRBJ1-6; D not certain. Germline CDR1 and CDR2: MNHEY and SMNVEV (reference sequence). This CDR3 has 20 residues. The ends were cut back, 10 bases at V and 3 bases at J, with 31 bases in the middle. CDR3 nucleotides: TGTGCCAACCTCGGCGGGTGGGATCAACTCGGTTTGGTCTATAATTCACCCCTCCACTTT. Translating it yields CANLGGWDQLGLVYNSPLHF.

This chain uses TRBV5-1 with TRBJ2-1; tentative D call: TRBD2 (6 bases). Germline V gene lookup returns CDR1 SGHRS and CDR2 YFSETQ. V gave up 0 bases and J gave up 3 bases, with 13 bases separating them. The CDR3 loop spans 16 amino acids. This CDR3 reads CASSLVAGTGYNEQFF. The DNA for the CDR3 is TGCGCCAGCAGCTTGGTGGCGGGGACTGGCTACAATGAGCAGTTCTTC.

This clone was seen a few times. The junction shows a germline mismatch at one end, possibly a read error. The chain carries TRBV6-4 and TRBJ2-7; TRBD2 aligns across 7 bases. Germline CDR1 MRHNA, CDR2 SNTAGT. This CDR3 has 13 amino acids. The CDR3 DNA sequence: TGTGCCAGCAGTGACTCGGCCGGCGGGAGTCTGAGCTTC. This gives the protein CASSDSAGGSLSF.

CDR3 bases: TGTGCCAGCAGCGGCGGCGTAGCGCGGGCGGCTGAAAAACTGTTTTTT. Translating it yields CASSGGVARAAEKLFF. This chain connects TRBV7-2 to TRBJ1-4; D is undetermined. V was trimmed by 5 bases and J by 7 bases, leaving 20 bases between them. The CDR3 is made up of 16 amino acids. From germline, CDR1 is SGHTA and CDR2 FQGNSA.

The CDR3 nucleotides read TGTGCCAGCAGCCAAGCTCAGTACTTTAGCGGATATAGCACAGATACGCAGTATTTT. This codes for CASSQAQYFSGYSTDTQYF. The V call is TRBV4-2, the J call TRBJ2-3; D may be TRBD2 (6 bases). The V gene lost 1 base and the J gene lost 0 bases, with 20 bases spanning the gap. This CDR3 is 19 amino acids long. CDR1 and CDR2 from the germline V gene are LGHNA and YNFKEQ.

CDR3 sequence: CASSYTTDTQYF. The DNA of the CDR3 is TGCGCCAGCAGCTACACGACAGATACGCAGTATTTT. This chain connects TRBV5-1 to TRBJ2-3, with D unresolved. V was shortened by 3 bases and J by 3 bases, with 5 bases between the two germline ends. Germline V lookup: CDR1 SGHRS, CDR2 YFSETQ. This CDR3 contains 12 residues.

Worth noting for this clone: The sample carries other DNA sequences with the same CDR3. The chain uses TRBV11-2 and TRBJ2-7; TRBD1 or TRBD2 may be the D gene (5 bases each). Germline CDR1 SGHAT, CDR2 FQNNGV. Trimming cost V 2 bases and J 2 bases, with 13 bases left between them. This CDR3 contains 15 residues. The chain's CDR3 is CASSLTEGSAYEQYF. DNA of the CDR3: TGTGCCAGCAGCTTAACCGAGGGGTCAGCCTACGAGCAGTACTTC.

Turning to this clone: This clone may be a read error of a much larger clone one base away. Within the sample, other DNA sequences also encode this same CDR3. J is TRBJ2-3 and V is TRBV7-8; D is uncertain. Germline CDR1 is SGHVS and CDR2 is FQNEAQ. The CDR3 totals 13 residues. The ends were cut back, 0 bases at V and 0 bases at J, with 1 base in the middle. The CDR3 loop is CASSLASTDTQYF. In nucleotides, the CDR3 is TGTGCCAGCAGCTTAGCGAGCACAGATACGCAGTATTTT.

V usage is TRBV29-1 and J usage is TRBJ2-2, with TRBD1 identical over 12 bases. Germline V lookup: CDR1 SQVTM, CDR2 ANQGSEA. This CDR3 is built from 14 residues. Trimming took 6 bases from V and 10 from J; bases not matched to a gene: 9. The CDR3 nucleotides are TGCAGCGTGGGGGACAGGGGGCTTGGGACGGAGCTGTTTTTT. Protein sequence: CSVGDRGLGTELFF.

For this clone: Distinct nucleotide sequences in the sample also encode this CDR3. The gene calls are TRBV30 and TRBJ2-3, with unresolved D. Trimming left V 0 bases short and J 2 bases short, with 3 bases between. The CDR3 length is 12 residues. Germline V gene lookup returns CDR1 GTSNPN and CDR2 SVGIG (reference sequence). The CDR3 protein is CAWSVLTDTQYF. CDR3 DNA sequence: TGTGCCTGGAGTGTACTCACAGATACGCAGTATTTT.

The chain uses TRBV12-5 and TRBJ2-4; 7 bases agree with TRBD2. CDR3 size: 16 residues. The V gene end was trimmed by 3 bases and the J gene end by 3 bases; junction bases not matched to a gene: 8. Germline CDR1 reads LGHNT; CDR2 reads FRNRAP. CDR3 in DNA: TGTGCTAGTGGTTTTCCGGCGGGAGTGGTCAAAAACATTCAGTACTTC. This encodes CASGFPAGVVKNIQYF.

A note on this clone: This sample includes further DNA sequences coding for the same CDR3. The chain links TRBV5-1 to TRBJ1-6; TRBD1 matches at 8 bases. Germline V CDR1 and CDR2: SGHRS, YFSETQ. The CDR3 spans 15 residues. The trim removed 3 bases at V and 5 bases at J, leaving 4 bases unmatched. CDR3 loop: CASSSGQGNNSPLHF. In nucleotides, the CDR3 is TGCGCCAGCAGCTCCGGACAGGGTAATAATTCACCCCTCCACTTT.

The chain has TRBV5-6 and TRBJ1-2, with D possibly being TRBD1 (6 bases). Trimming shortened V by 1 base and J by 6 bases, and 13 bases separated the two germline ends. This CDR3 comprises 14 residues. Germline V lookup: CDR1 SGHDT, CDR2 YYEEEE. In nucleotides, the CDR3 is TGTGCCAGCAGCTTGCTGGGGGCGGGCGATGGCTACACCTTC. Amino acid sequence: CASSLLGAGDGYTF.

The V and J genes are TRBV19 and TRBJ1-6, with D unresolved. Germline loops: CDR1 LNHDA, CDR2 SQIVND (reference sequence). The ends were cut back, 3 bases at V and 11 bases at J, with 11 bases in the middle. The CDR3 has 13 residues. CDR3 nucleotides: TGTGCCAGTAGTATGAGTACCTGGACACCCCTCCACTTT. Translated: CASSMSTWTPLHF.

J is TRBJ2-5 and V is TRBV5-4; 9 positions agree with TRBD1. The CDR3 is 14 residues long. Germline CDR1 is SGHNT and CDR2 is YYREEE (reference sequence). The V and J ends lost 3 bases and 4 bases, in that order; junction bases with no gene match: 4. In DNA form, the CDR3 reads TGTGCCAGCAGCTCCACAGGGGGCCGAGAGACCCAGTACTTC. Translation gives CASSSTGGRETQYF.

The rearrangement uses TRBV14 and TRBJ2-7, with 7 bases aligning to TRBD2. Per the germline V gene, CDR1 is SGHDN and CDR2 is FVKESK. The CDR3 contains 15 residues. Trimming removed 4 bases from V and 3 bases from J; junction bases left unmatched: 9. In DNA form, the CDR3 reads TGTGCCAGCAGCCCCCTGGGGGGGGAATTCTACGAGCAGTACTTC. Encoded protein: CASSPLGGEFYEQYF.